This T cell receptor (beta chain) was sequenced for a study of T cell responses to AZD1222 COVID-19 vaccine. Across the whole study: Second-dose recipients at about 4 or about 12 weeks were treated as one pooled group. Study conclusions and caveats: Nearly half of spike-specific TCRs reportedly go after variant regions that carry no mutations. Spike as a whole was targeted by vaccine-associated CD4 TCRs, dominant at 160-218 and 743-854. After the peak T cell response, and only then, were repertoires sampled.

The protocol was immunoSEQ multiplex PCR, while the TCRdb copy is restricted to in-frame clones and leaves out a portion. The data hold about 140,000 clones, with around 89% observed a single time. Germline CDR1 reads SGHVS; CDR2 reads FNYEAQ. There are 13 residues in the CDR3. V lost 5 bases, J lost 4 bases, and 8 bases lay in between. On this clone: Its antigen is currently unknown.

The origin of this receptor is an adult in good health. The sequencing here drew on peripheral blood, taken on day 0 of AZD1222 vaccination. The chain is built from TRBV7-6 and TRBJ2-2; D not resolved. This chain's CDR3 is CASSPWVTGELFF. Here the CDR3 DNA reads TGTGCCAGCAGCCCATGGGTCACCGGGGAGCTGTTTTTT.